Given below is one T cell receptor beta chain in context. This sample was included in a study of blood T cell repertoires in COVID-19. Study summary: From the United States, Italy and Spain came samples of acute and convalescent COVID-19. From T cells, B-cell-depleted T cells, or PBMCs came the material, which was cDNA or gDNA.

Followed over time, Seattle patients had been enrolled while infection was active. This CDR3 has 17 residues. V shed 1 base and J 6 bases; nucleotides not matched to a gene: 15. Germline V gives CDR1 SGHKS, CDR2 YYEKEE (reference sequence). Original processing methods: Estimation of nucleated cell counts relied on the amplification of reference gene primers. Sequencing was performed with immunoSEQ multiplex PCR; in TCRdb, only in-frame clones are kept and a portion is missing. V, J and clone size were drawn from that table, and D and trimming were deduced from the DNA. The repertoire has approximately 440,000 clones, approximately 88% of them found once; the top ten carry roughly an eighth.

This sequence originates from a woman aged 45-65 years with COVID-19, enrolled during active disease. This chain links TRBV5-5 with TRBJ1-2; 7 bases agree with TRBD1. The sequenced sample was peripheral blood. The CDR3 nucleotides read TGTGCCAGCAGCTTGACGGGGACAGTCCCCGGGATAAATGGCTACACCTTC. Protein: CASSLTGTVPGINGYTF.